The rows below give T cell receptor beta chains drawn from one sample of a study of blood T cell repertoires in COVID-19. Clones were sequenced by immunoSEQ multiplex PCR, and TCRdb holds only the in-frame ones, with some missing. This table holds 150,000 or so clones, about 80% found once. Source material: peripheral blood. These TCRs come from an elderly woman with acute or convalescent COVID-19. Each CDR3 is given with its conserved first and last residue. Each record gives: V gene, J gene, D gene, CDR3 length, clone size, CDR3 protein, CDR3 DNA. D genes are given only for firm matches. The size field is filled for only some rows; it gives once, few, many or a size class.

TRBV4-1,TRBJ1-5,-,16,-,CASSQRAGSSNQPQHF,TGCGCCAGCAGCCAACGTGCAGGGTCTAGCAATCAGCCCCAGCATTTT
TRBV5-1,TRBJ1-2,-,13,once,CASSLFGGFGYTF,TGCGCCAGCAGCTTGTTTGGGGGCTTTGGCTACACCTTC
TRBV12-3/TRBV12-4,TRBJ1-2,-,12,-,CASSPFGYGYTF,TGTGCCAGCAGTCCATTCGGGTATGGCTACACCTTC
TRBV6-5,TRBJ2-2,-,12,-,CASKQGTGELFF,TGTGCCAGCAAACAGGGCACCGGGGAGCTGTTTTTT
TRBV7-2,TRBJ1-4,-,14,-,CASKRGSTNEKLFF,TGTGCCAGCAAGCGAGGGTCCACTAATGAAAAACTGTTTTTT
TRBV2,TRBJ1-5,-,12,-,CASRYSNQPQHF,TGTGCCAGCAGGTATAGCAATCAGCCCCAGCATTTT
TRBV28,TRBJ1-5,-,15,-,CASSFGAGVNQPQHF,TGTGCCAGCAGTTTTGGGGCAGGGGTAAATCAGCCCCAGCATTTT
TRBV6-6,TRBJ2-1,-,11,few,CASSSRDEQFF,TGTGCCAGCAGTAGCAGGGATGAGCAGTTCTTC
TRBV5-6,TRBJ2-4,TRBD1,15,once,CASNRDRAQKNIQYF,TGTGCCAGCAACCGGGACAGGGCGCAAAAAAACATTCAGTACTTC
TRBV12-5,TRBJ1-1,TRBD1,15,few,CASGFRQGANTEAFF,TGTGCTAGTGGTTTTAGACAGGGGGCAAACACTGAAGCTTTCTTT
TRBV18,TRBJ1-4,TRBD1,15,-,CASSDSRTGGEKLFF,TGTGCCAGCTCTGATTCCCGGACAGGGGGTGAAAAACTGTTTTTT
TRBV25-1,TRBJ1-6,-,12,once,CASTGSPRALHF,TGTGCCAGCACGGGATCGCCCCGTGCCCTCCACTTT
TRBV28,TRBJ1-1,TRBD1,14,-,CASSGQGLGTEAFF,TGTGCCAGCAGCGGACAGGGTTTGGGCACTGAAGCTTTCTTT
TRBV27,TRBJ1-4,TRBD1,13,-,CASSYRGNEKLFF,TGTGCCAGCAGTTACAGGGGGAATGAAAAACTGTTTTTT
TRBV6-2/TRBV6-3,TRBJ2-2,TRBD2,15,few,CASSRLAENTGELFF,TGTGCCAGCAGTCGACTAGCGGAGAACACCGGGGAGCTGTTTTTT
TRBV2,TRBJ2-3,-,13,-,CASNRDGVDTQYF,TGTGCCAGCAATCGAGACGGGGTGGATACGCAGTATTTT
TRBV7-2,TRBJ2-6,-,19,-,CASSLTTGGVPTGANVLTF,TGTGCCAGCAGCTTAACTACGGGGGGCGTGCCCACTGGGGCCAACGTCCTGACTTTC
TRBV5-6,TRBJ1-2,-,14,few,CASSRSTGVGGYTF,TGTGCCAGCAGCCGCTCCACGGGGGTTGGTGGCTACACCTTC
TRBV7-8,TRBJ1-4,TRBD1,14,-,CASSLPGQTEKLFF,TGTGCCAGCAGCTTACCGGGACAGACCGAAAAACTGTTTTTT
TRBV7-9,TRBJ2-2,-,15,-,CATPGQVGNTGELFF,TGTGCCACCCCTGGGCAGGTCGGGAACACCGGGGAGCTGTTTTTT
TRBV7-2,TRBJ2-5,-,11,few,CASSLLETQYF,TGTGCCAGCAGCTTACTAGAGACCCAGTACTTC
TRBV5-1,TRBJ2-1,TRBD2,15,-,CASSRTSGTYNEQFF,TGCGCCAGCAGTCGGACTAGCGGGACATACAATGAGCAGTTCTTC
TRBV25-1,TRBJ2-1,-,14,few,CASSELGRSNEQFF,TGTGCCAGCAGTGAATTGGGGCGGAGCAATGAGCAGTTCTTC
TRBV27,TRBJ1-2,TRBD1,16,once,CASSLSRTGWGYGYTF,TGTGCCAGCAGTTTATCCAGGACAGGGTGGGGCTATGGCTACACCTTC
TRBV19,TRBJ2-2,TRBD2,16,-,CASNRISGRGTGELFF,TGTGCCAGTAACCGGATTAGCGGGAGAGGGACCGGGGAGCTGTTTTTT
TRBV27,TRBJ2-1,TRBD1,17,-,CASSPYADRVRYNEQFF,TGTGCCAGCAGTCCCTATGCGGACAGGGTTCGATACAATGAGCAGTTCTTC
TRBV6-1,TRBJ1-4,-,16,-,CASSVGVGATNEKLFF,TGTGCCAGCAGTGTTGGGGTCGGGGCAACTAATGAAAAACTGTTTTTT
TRBV9,TRBJ2-7,-,17,once,CASSVGGQKGLLYEQYF,TGTGCCAGCAGCGTAGGAGGACAAAAGGGACTCCTCTACGAGCAGTACTTC
TRBV4-1,TRBJ1-5,-,16,-,CASSHPAGGSDQPQHF,TGCGCCAGCAGCCACCCGGCGGGGGGAAGTGATCAGCCCCAGCATTTT
TRBV19,TRBJ1-5,TRBD1,16,-,CASSLWGQALNQPQHF,TGTGCCAGTAGTCTCTGGGGACAGGCCCTTAATCAGCCCCAGCATTTT
TRBV7-9,TRBJ2-3,TRBD1,15,-,CASSARTGGTDTQYF,TGTGCCAGCAGCGCGAGGACAGGGGGCACAGATACGCAGTATTTT
TRBV6-1,TRBJ1-1,TRBD1,14,-,CASSDRGVNTEAFF,TGTGCCAGCAGTGACAGGGGGGTGAACACTGAAGCTTTCTTT
TRBV19,TRBJ2-7,TRBD1,14,few,CASSKRQGAYEQYF,TGTGCCAGTAGCAAGAGACAGGGGGCCTACGAGCAGTACTTC
TRBV5-6,TRBJ2-2,-,14,-,CASSLSGNTGELFF,TGTGCCAGCAGCTTGTCCGGGAACACCGGGGAGCTGTTTTTT
TRBV5-1,TRBJ2-7,TRBD2,14,-,CASSTGTSSFEQYF,TGCGCCAGCAGCACTGGGACTAGCTCGTTCGAGCAGTACTTC
TRBV27,TRBJ2-2,TRBD1,16,once,CASSLFSRQGDGELFF,TGTGCCAGCAGTTTATTTTCGAGACAGGGGGACGGGGAGCTGTTTTTT
TRBV4-3,TRBJ2-7,-,15,-,CASSQDTGSSYEQYF,TGCGCCAGCAGCCAAGATACGGGGAGCTCCTACGAGCAGTACTTC
TRBV2,TRBJ1-2,TRBD1,12,-,CASSEGTGGYTF,TGTGCCAGCAGTGAAGGGACAGGGGGCTACACCTTC
TRBV5-4,TRBJ2-7,TRBD2,14,-,CASSSGLGGSEQYF,TGTGCCAGCAGCTCGGGACTAGGAGGGTCCGAGCAGTACTTC
TRBV5-1,TRBJ1-3,TRBD1,17,-,CASSQRTGAHSGNTIYF,TGCGCCAGCAGCCAGCGGACAGGGGCACACTCTGGAAACACCATATATTTT
TRBV24-1,TRBJ2-2,TRBD2,16,-,CATSDGGGRKAGELFF,TGTGCCACCAGTGATGGGGGCGGGAGGAAGGCCGGGGAGCTGTTTTTT
TRBV5-8,TRBJ2-6,TRBD1,18,-,CASSHSTGGASGANVLTF,TGTGCCAGCAGCCATTCGACAGGGGGCGCGTCTGGGGCCAACGTCCTGACTTTC
TRBV3-1/TRBV3-2,TRBJ1-5,-,14,few,CASSPRQGNQPQHF,TGTGCCAGCAGCCCCCGACAGGGCAATCAGCCCCAGCATTTT
TRBV29-1,TRBJ1-2,-,11,-,CSVVEIYGYTF,TGCAGCGTTGTGGAGATCTATGGCTACACCTTC
TRBV19,TRBJ1-2,TRBD1,13,-,CASGQGANYGYTF,TGTGCCAGTGGACAGGGGGCTAACTATGGCTACACCTTC
TRBV6-5,TRBJ1-2,TRBD1,13,-,CASSFDRGLGYTF,TGTGCCAGCAGCTTTGACAGGGGGCTCGGCTACACCTTC
TRBV9,TRBJ1-1,-,14,-,CASSVQGARTEAFF,TGTGCCAGCAGCGTCCAAGGGGCGCGGACTGAAGCTTTCTTT
TRBV6-2/TRBV6-3,TRBJ2-1,-,16,-,CASSRNAAARYNEQFF,TGTGCCAGCAGCAGGAACGCGGCGGCCCGGTACAATGAGCAGTTCTTC
TRBV2,TRBJ1-1,TRBD1,14,-,CASSLQGANTEAFF,TGTGCCAGCAGTTTACAGGGGGCGAACACTGAAGCTTTCTTT
TRBV7-9,TRBJ2-6,TRBD1,18,-,CASSLPRTGGTGANVLTF,TGTGCCAGCAGCTTACCGAGGACAGGGGGGACCGGGGCCAACGTCCTGACTTTC
TRBV2,TRBJ1-2,-,12,-,CASRADLSGYTF,TGTGCCAGCAGGGCGGACTTAAGCGGCTACACCTTC
TRBV7-2,TRBJ2-5,-,13,-,CASSLGGQETQYF,TGTGCCAGCAGCTTAGGCGGGCAAGAGACCCAGTACTTC
TRBV30,TRBJ2-3,TRBD2,16,-,CAWTLGLAGDRDTQYF,TGTGCCTGGACCCTCGGACTAGCGGGAGATAGAGATACGCAGTATTTT
TRBV11-3,TRBJ2-1,TRBD1,13,-,CASSLDRDVEQFF,TGTGCCAGCAGCCTAGACAGGGATGTTGAGCAGTTCTTC